These T cell receptor beta chains were read from a single sample in a study of tumor-infiltrating lymphocytes in primary liver carcinoma. TCRdb re-called the multiplex PCR reads through MiXCR, storing one row per CDR3 protein. The table has 50,000 to 70,000 distinct CDR3 sequences, about three quarters seen once. Sample: liver tumor tissue from sampling region 2. These receptors were taken from a man in his forties with primary liver carcinoma and hepatitis B virus infection. Each CDR3 is given with its conserved first and last residue. A D gene is named only where the DNA matches it firmly. Not every row has a clone size; where given, it reads once, few, many or a size class.

J: TRBJ2-6; size: -; V: TRBV5-1; D: -; CDR3: CASNPLAGGGANVLTF; DNA: TGCGCCAGCAACCCCCTTGCAGGGGGGGGGGCCAACGTCCTGACTTTC
J: TRBJ2-7; size: -; V: TRBV10-3; D: -; CDR3: CAISEPKGKGRGDEQYF; DNA: TGTGCCATCAGTGAACCTAAAGGGAAAGGCAGAGGGGACGAGCAGTACTTT
J: TRBJ1-2; size: -; V: TRBV4-3; D: -; CDR3: CARNQGQQLYGYTF; DNA: TGCGCCAGGAACCAAGGGCAGCAGCTCTATGGTTACACCTTC
J: TRBJ2-5; size: -; V: TRBV11-2; D: -; CDR3: CASSLARLALGEKETQYF; DNA: TGTGCCAGCAGCTTAGCGAGGTTAGCCCTGGGAGAAAAAGAGACTCAGTACTTC
J: TRBJ2-5; size: -; V: TRBV29-1; D: TRBD1; CDR3: CSVEADRGRAETQNF; DNA: TGCAGCGTTGAAGCGGACAGGGGGCGAGCTGAGACCCAGAACTTC
J: TRBJ2-5; size: -; V: TRBV14; D: -; CDR3: CASSQAGRKTQYF; DNA: TGTGCCAGCAGCCAAGCGGGCCGGAAGACCCAGTACTTC
J: TRBJ2-3; size: -; V: TRBV6-2/TRBV6-3; D: -; CDR3: CASSFLVDTDTQYF; DNA: TGTGCCAGCAGCTTCCTAGTCGACACAGATACGCAGTATTTT
J: TRBJ2-1; size: -; V: TRBV30; D: -; CDR3: CAWGEGSSEVNEQFF; DNA: TGTGCCTGGGGTGAAGGGTCTAGCGAGGTAAATGAGCAGTTCTTC
J: TRBJ2-3; size: many; V: TRBV11-2; D: TRBD2; CDR3: CASSLTTSGRAGRDTQYF; DNA: TGTGCCAGCAGCTTAACTACTAGCGGGAGGGCGGGGCGAGATACGCAGTATTTT
J: TRBJ2-7; size: once; V: TRBV6-6; D: TRBD2; CDR3: CASSYALAGGEQYF; DNA: TGTGCCAGCAGTTATGCACTAGCGGGTGGTGAGCAGTACTTC
J: TRBJ1-1; size: -; V: TRBV6-1; D: -; CDR3: CASYMGARAVGVPFF; DNA: TGTGCCAGCTATATGGGGGCGCGTGCGGTTGGCGTACCTTTCTTT
J: TRBJ2-5; size: few; V: TRBV12-3/TRBV12-4; D: -; CDR3: CASSFYGQVDQETQYF; DNA: TGTGCCAGCAGTTTCTATGGGCAGGTGGACCAAGAGACCCAGTACTTC
J: TRBJ2-2; size: -; V: TRBV29-1; D: TRBD2; CDR3: CSITLAANTGELFF; DNA: TGCAGCATTACACTAGCGGCTAACACAGGTGAGCTGTTTTTC
J: TRBJ2-5; size: -; V: TRBV29-1; D: -; CDR3: CNVDDNQETLYF; DNA: TGCAACGTCGACGACAACCAAGAGACCCTGTACTTC
J: TRBJ2-7; size: -; V: TRBV5-6; D: TRBD2; CDR3: CVNSFMASGTYEQYF; DNA: TGTGTCAACAGCTTCATGGCTAGCGGGACGTACGAGCAGTACTTC
J: TRBJ2-1; size: -; V: TRBV4-3; D: -; CDR3: CASSQELSLKNEQFF; DNA: TGCGCCAGCAGCCAAGAACTCAGCCTGAAGAATGAGCAATTCTTC
J: TRBJ1-1; size: -; V: TRBV28; D: -; CDR3: CVSSLVINTEAFF; DNA: TGTGTCAGCAGTCTGGTCATAAACACTGAAGCTTTCTTT
J: TRBJ1-5; size: -; V: TRBV6-2/TRBV6-3; D: TRBD1; CDR3: CASNQAGTVSNRPQHF; DNA: TGTGCCAGCAACCAAGCAGGGACAGTTAGCAATCGGCCCCAGCATTTT
J: TRBJ2-5; size: once; V: TRBV4-1; D: TRBD2; CDR3: CAISQDPSGAQQETQYF; DNA: TGCGCCATCAGCCAAGATCCTAGCGGGGCCCAGCAAGAGACCCAGTACTTC
J: TRBJ2-1; size: -; V: TRBV6-5; D: -; CDR3: CASSYGPISASGYEQFF; DNA: TGTGCCAGCAGTTACGGACCAATTAGCGCCTCGGGGTATGAACAGTTCTTC
J: TRBJ1-1; size: few; V: TRBV6-1; D: TRBD1; CDR3: CASRRIRTGTNTEAFF; DNA: TGTGCCAGCAGACGCATTCGGACAGGGACGAACACTGAAGCTTTCTTT
J: TRBJ2-1; size: once; V: TRBV6-1; D: -; CDR3: CASSDQIYKQSF; DNA: TGTGCCAGCAGTGACCAGATATACAAGCAGTCCTTC
J: TRBJ2-7; size: many; V: TRBV4-2; D: TRBD2; CDR3: CASSQAASGRGIHEQYF; DNA: TGTGCCAGCAGCCAAGCGGCTAGCGGGAGAGGTATCCACGAGCAGTACTTC
J: TRBJ2-7; size: -; V: TRBV29-1; D: TRBD1; CDR3: CSVEQGAGSYEQYF; DNA: TGCAGCGTTGAACAGGGGGCTGGCTCCTACGAGCAGTACTTC
J: TRBJ2-7; size: -; V: TRBV30; D: -; CDR3: CAWSVWRGEQYF; DNA: TGTGCCTGGAGTGTATGGAGGGGCGAGCAGTACTTC
J: TRBJ2-1; size: -; V: TRBV11-2; D: TRBD2; CDR3: CASNLSAGVDRESFF; DNA: TGTGCCAGCAACTTAAGTGCGGGAGTGGATCGGGAGTCGTTCTTC
J: TRBJ1-6; size: -; V: TRBV4-1; D: -; CDR3: CASSQGGGHNSPLQF; DNA: TGCGCCAGCAGCCAAGGTGGGGGTCATAATTCACCCCTCCAGTTT
J: TRBJ2-3; size: many; V: TRBV5-4; D: -; CDR3: CASSWRDTQYF; DNA: TGTGCCAGTTCGTGGCGGGATACGCAGTATTTT